This TCR beta chain was sequenced for a study of T cell responses to AZD1222 COVID-19 vaccine. This clone was counted only a few times. The CDR3 runs to 14 residues. Trimming left V 1 base short and J 7 bases short, with 11 bases between. Germline lookup yields CDR1 SGDLS and CDR2 YYNGEE. TCRdb's table, derived via immunoSEQ multiplex PCR, lists solely in-frame clones and lacks some. The top ten clones hold 7% to 9% of a sample with approximately 150,000 clones, about 90% of them seen once. The material sequenced was peripheral blood, taken 28 days after the second dose of the MenACWY control vaccine. The rearrangement joins TRBV9 to TRBJ1-4; perhaps TRBD1 as D (5 bases). This receptor was taken from an adult who received the MenACWY meningococcal vaccine as a control. The CDR3 DNA follows: TGTGCCAGCAGCGTACAGGGTGAGAGTGAAAAACTGTTTTTT. Its protein is CASSVQGESEKLFF.